The clone carrying this TCR beta chain has a handful of counts. The target antigen is unknown. With 4 bases clipped from V and 3 bases from J, the junction kept 9 bases outside the gene matches. The CDR3 length is 16 residues. Germline V gene data show CDR1 as LGHNA and CDR2 as YSLEER. This record comes from a study of cytomegalovirus exposure and HLA in healthy donors. Findings of the study overall: It has been reported that TCR beta sequences accurately predicted the HLA-A and HLA-B alleles of most subjects.

PCR primers comprised 60 Vbeta and 13 Jbeta primers. The method was immunoSEQ multiplex PCR; TCRdb's version includes in-frame clones alone and lacks a portion of them. This table holds about 94,000 clones, 75% to 85% found once. The sequenced sample was PBMCs. The chain carries TRBV4-3 and TRBJ1-5, with TRBD1 matching over 7 bases. This clonotype originated in a woman between 35 and 50 years old in good health and CMV-seronegative. The CDR3 region has the DNA TGCGCCAGCAGCCCCGCGTTCACAGGGGTCAATCAGCCCCAGCATTTT. This gives the protein CASSPAFTGVNQPQHF.